Listed below are T cell receptor beta chains from one sample, sequenced in a study of vaccination and CD4 T cells after COVID-19. TCRdb fed the PCR reads into MiXCR, producing one record per CDR3 protein. The sample records around 16,000 distinct CDR3 sequences, about 70% being singletons. The sample was CD4+ T cells from blood, taken after SARS-CoV-2 vaccination. The receptors shown here come from a human donor who had recovered from COVID-19. The CDR3 runs from the conserved cysteine through the conserved F or W. Fields, in order: J gene, V gene, D gene, clone size, CDR3 DNA, CDR3 protein. The D gene is left open where the match is weak. Only part of the rows carry a size: once, few, many, or a class if the clone is expanded.

j_call: TRBJ2-1; v_call: TRBV15; d_call: TRBD2; clone_size: NA; cdr3_nt: TGTGCCACCAGTTTGTCCAGCGGGAGGGTTGTTGAGCAGTTCTTC; cdr3_aa: CATSLSSGRVVEQFF
j_call: TRBJ2-3; v_call: TRBV7-6; d_call: NA; clone_size: NA; cdr3_nt: TGTGCTAGCAGCTTGGGACCGGATTTGGTGGATACGCAGTATTTT; cdr3_aa: CASSLGPDLVDTQYF
j_call: TRBJ1-1; v_call: TRBV20-1; d_call: NA; clone_size: NA; cdr3_nt: TGCAGTGCCGCGGACAGCTGGAGCACTGAAGCTTTCTTT; cdr3_aa: CSAADSWSTEAFF
j_call: TRBJ2-3; v_call: TRBV6-4; d_call: NA; clone_size: NA; cdr3_nt: TGTGCCAGCGGTGATTCGGCGAGGAGGGACACAGATACGCAGTATTTT; cdr3_aa: CASGDSARRDTDTQYF
j_call: TRBJ2-3; v_call: TRBV7-9; d_call: TRBD2; clone_size: NA; cdr3_nt: TGTGCCAGCAGCCCAACAGCGGGAGGGTTCACAGATACGCAGTATTTT; cdr3_aa: CASSPTAGGFTDTQYF
j_call: TRBJ2-1; v_call: TRBV15; d_call: NA; clone_size: NA; cdr3_nt: TGTGCCACCAGCAGAGTAGGTAGCCTTTCCTACAATGAGCAGTTCTTC; cdr3_aa: CATSRVGSLSYNEQFF
j_call: TRBJ1-5; v_call: TRBV20-1; d_call: NA; clone_size: few; cdr3_nt: TGCAGTGTGCTTATCGGGCAGGGCAATCAGCCCCAGCATTTT; cdr3_aa: CSVLIGQGNQPQHF
j_call: TRBJ1-5; v_call: TRBV2; d_call: NA; clone_size: NA; cdr3_nt: TGTGCCAGCAGTGAACGTCTTCCGGTAAGCAATCAGCCCCAGCATTTT; cdr3_aa: CASSERLPVSNQPQHF
j_call: TRBJ2-2; v_call: TRBV6-5; d_call: TRBD1; clone_size: NA; cdr3_nt: TGTGCCAGCAGTTACCGAAGACAGGGGTGGAGTACCGGGGAGCTGTTTTTT; cdr3_aa: CASSYRRQGWSTGELFF
j_call: TRBJ2-7; v_call: TRBV15; d_call: TRBD2; clone_size: once; cdr3_nt: TGTGCCACCAGCAGAGCGGGACTAGCGACCTACGAGCAGTACTTC; cdr3_aa: CATSRAGLATYEQYF